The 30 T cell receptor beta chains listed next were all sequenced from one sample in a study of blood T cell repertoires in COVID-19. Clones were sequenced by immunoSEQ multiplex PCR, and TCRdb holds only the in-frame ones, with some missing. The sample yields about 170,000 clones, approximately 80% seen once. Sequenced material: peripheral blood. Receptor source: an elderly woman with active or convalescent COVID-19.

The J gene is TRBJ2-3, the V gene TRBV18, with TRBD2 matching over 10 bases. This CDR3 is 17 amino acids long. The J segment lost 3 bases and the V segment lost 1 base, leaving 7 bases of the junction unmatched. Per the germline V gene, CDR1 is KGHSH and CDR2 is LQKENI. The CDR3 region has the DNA TGTGCCAGCTCACCACGGGATAGCGGGGGGCCGACAGATACGCAGTATTTT. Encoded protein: CASSPRDSGGPTDTQYF. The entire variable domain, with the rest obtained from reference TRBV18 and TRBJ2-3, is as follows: NAGVMQNPRHLVRRRGQEARLRCSPMKGHSHVYWYRQLPEEGLKFMVYLQKENIIDESGMPKERFSAEFPKEGPSILRIQQVVRGDSAAYFCASSPRDSGGPTDTQYFGPGTRLTVL.

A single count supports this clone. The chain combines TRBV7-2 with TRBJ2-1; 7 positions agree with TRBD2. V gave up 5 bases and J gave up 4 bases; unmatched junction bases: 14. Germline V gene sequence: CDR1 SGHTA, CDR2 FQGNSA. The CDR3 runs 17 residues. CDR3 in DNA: TGTGCCAGCAGCCGTCTACCGGGGGGATACACTTACAATGAGCAGTTCTTC. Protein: CASSRLPGGYTYNEQFF.

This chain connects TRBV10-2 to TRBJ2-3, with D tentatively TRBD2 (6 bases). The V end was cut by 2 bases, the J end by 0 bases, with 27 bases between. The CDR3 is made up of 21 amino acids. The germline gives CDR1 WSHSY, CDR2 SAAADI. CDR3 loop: CASSEVVPKGIVGGSTDTQYF. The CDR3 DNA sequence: TGCGCCAGCAGTGAGGTCGTCCCTAAGGGAATTGTCGGGGGTAGCACAGATACGCAGTATTTT.

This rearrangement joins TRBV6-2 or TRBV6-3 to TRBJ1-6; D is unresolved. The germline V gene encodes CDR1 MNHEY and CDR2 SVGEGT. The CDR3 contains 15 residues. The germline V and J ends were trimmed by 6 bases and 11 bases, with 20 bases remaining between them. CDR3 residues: CASRPVGRTQTPLHF. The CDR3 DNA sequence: TGTGCCAGCAGACCTGTAGGGAGGACCCAAACACCCCTCCACTTT.

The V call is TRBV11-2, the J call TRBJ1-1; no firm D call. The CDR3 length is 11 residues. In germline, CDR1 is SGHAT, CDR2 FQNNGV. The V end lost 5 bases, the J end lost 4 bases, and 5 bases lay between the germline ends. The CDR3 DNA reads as TGTGCCAGCAGCCCGGTCACTGAAGCTTTCTTT. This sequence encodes CASSPVTEAFF.

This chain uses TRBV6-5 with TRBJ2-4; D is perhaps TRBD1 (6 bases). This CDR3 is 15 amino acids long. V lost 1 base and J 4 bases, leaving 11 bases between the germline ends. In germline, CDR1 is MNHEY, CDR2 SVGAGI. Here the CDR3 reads CASSYYSGAKNIQYF. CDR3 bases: TGTGCCAGCAGTTACTACTCAGGGGCTAAAAACATTCAGTACTTC.

CDR3 bases: TGTGCCAGCGTAAGGAGGGGCTCCTACGAGCAGTACTTC. It encodes CASVRRGSYEQYF. The chain recombines TRBV6-5 with TRBJ2-7, with D maybe TRBD2 (6 bases). The CDR3 loop spans 13 amino acids. Germline CDR1 and CDR2: MNHEY and SVGAGI. V was pared by 8 bases and J by 0 bases, with 11 bases between.

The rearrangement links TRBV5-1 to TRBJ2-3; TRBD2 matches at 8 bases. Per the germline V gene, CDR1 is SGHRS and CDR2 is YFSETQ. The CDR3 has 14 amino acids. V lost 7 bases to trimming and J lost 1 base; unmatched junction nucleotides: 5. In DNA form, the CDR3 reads TGCGCCAGCGGAAGAGCGGGGGGCACAGATACGCAGTATTTT. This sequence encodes CASGRAGGTDTQYF.

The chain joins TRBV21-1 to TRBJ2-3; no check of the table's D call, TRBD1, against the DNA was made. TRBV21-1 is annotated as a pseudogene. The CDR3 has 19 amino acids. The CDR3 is CASSKNPTGGLGVPDTQYF. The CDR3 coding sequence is TGTGCCAGCAGCAAAAACCCGACAGGGGGTTTAGGCGTCCCAGATACGCAGTATTTT.

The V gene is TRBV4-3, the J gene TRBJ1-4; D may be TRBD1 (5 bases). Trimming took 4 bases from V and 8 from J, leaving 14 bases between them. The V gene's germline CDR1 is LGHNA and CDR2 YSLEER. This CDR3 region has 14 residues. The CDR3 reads CASSPQGGVEKLFF. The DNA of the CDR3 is TGCGCCAGCAGCCCCCAGGGAGGGGTGGAAAAACTGTTTTTT.

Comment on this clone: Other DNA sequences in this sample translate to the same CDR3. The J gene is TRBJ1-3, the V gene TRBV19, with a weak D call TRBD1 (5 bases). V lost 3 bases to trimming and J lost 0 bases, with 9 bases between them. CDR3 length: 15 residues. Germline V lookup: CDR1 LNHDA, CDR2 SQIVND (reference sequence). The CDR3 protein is CASSIDRASGNTIYF. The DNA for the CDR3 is TGTGCCAGTAGTATCGACAGAGCCTCTGGAAACACCATATATTTT.

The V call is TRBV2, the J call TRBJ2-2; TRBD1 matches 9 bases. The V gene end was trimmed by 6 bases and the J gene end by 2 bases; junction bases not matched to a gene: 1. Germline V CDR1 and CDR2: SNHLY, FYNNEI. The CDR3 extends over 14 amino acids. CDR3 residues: CASRGQGNTGELFF. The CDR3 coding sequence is TGTGCCAGCAGGGGACAGGGAAACACCGGGGAGCTGTTTTTT.

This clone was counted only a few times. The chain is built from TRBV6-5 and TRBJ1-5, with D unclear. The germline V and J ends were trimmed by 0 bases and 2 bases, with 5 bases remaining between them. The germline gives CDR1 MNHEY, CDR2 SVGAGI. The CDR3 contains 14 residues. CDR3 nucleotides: TGTGCCAGCAGTTACTCCGAGGGCAATCAGCCCCAGCATTTT. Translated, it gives CASSYSEGNQPQHF.

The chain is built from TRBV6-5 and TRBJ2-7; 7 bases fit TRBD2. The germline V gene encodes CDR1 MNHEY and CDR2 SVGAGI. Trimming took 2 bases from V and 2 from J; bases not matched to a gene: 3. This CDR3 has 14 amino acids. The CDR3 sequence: CASSYGTTPYEQYF. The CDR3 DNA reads TGTGCCAGCAGTTACGGGACTACACCCTACGAGCAGTACTTC.

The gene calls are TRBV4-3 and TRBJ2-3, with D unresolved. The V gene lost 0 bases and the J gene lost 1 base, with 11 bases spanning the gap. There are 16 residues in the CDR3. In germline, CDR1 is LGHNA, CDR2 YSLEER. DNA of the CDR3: TGCGCCAGCAGCCAAGAGGCAGGTTGGGGCACAGATACGCAGTATTTT. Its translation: CASSQEAGWGTDTQYF.

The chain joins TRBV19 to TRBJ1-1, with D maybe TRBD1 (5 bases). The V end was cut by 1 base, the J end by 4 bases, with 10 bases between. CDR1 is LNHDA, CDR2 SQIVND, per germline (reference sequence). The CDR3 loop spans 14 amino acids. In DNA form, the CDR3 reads TGTGCCAGTAGTATAGGGGGCCTCGGCACTGAAGCTTTCTTT. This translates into CASSIGGLGTEAFF.

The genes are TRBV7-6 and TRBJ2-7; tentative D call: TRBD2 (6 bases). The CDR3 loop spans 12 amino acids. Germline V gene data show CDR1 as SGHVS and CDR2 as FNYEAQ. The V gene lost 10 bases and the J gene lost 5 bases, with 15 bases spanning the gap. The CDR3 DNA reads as TGTGCCACCAGGGCCCCGGGGGACGAGCAGTACTTC. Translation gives CATRAPGDEQYF.

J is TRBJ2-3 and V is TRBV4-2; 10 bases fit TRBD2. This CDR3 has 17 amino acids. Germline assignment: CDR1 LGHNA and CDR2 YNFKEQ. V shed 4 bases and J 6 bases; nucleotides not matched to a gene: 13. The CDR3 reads CASSLSQSGGAGDTQYF. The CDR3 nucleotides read TGTGCCAGCAGCCTCTCCCAGAGCGGGGGGGCCGGGGATACGCAGTATTTT.

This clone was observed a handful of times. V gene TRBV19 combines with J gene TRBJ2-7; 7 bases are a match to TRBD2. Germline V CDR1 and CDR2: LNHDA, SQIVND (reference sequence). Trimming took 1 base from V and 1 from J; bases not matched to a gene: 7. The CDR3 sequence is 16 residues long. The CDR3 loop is CASSIVSASGSYEQYF. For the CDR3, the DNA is TGTGCCAGTAGTATAGTATCGGCTAGCGGATCCTACGAGCAGTACTTC.

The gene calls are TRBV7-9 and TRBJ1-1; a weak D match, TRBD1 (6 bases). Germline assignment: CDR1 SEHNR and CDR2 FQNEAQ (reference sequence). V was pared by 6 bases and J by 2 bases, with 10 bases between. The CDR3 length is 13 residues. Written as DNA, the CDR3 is TGTGCCAGCAGTTCAGGGGTTAACACTGAAGCTTTCTTT. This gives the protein CASSSGVNTEAFF.

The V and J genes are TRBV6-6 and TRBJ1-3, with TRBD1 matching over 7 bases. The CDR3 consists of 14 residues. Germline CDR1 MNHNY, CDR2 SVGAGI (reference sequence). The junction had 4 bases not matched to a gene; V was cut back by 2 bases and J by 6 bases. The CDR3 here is CASSYRGRENTIYF. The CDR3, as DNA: TGTGCCAGCAGTTACAGGGGGCGAGAAAACACCATATATTTT.

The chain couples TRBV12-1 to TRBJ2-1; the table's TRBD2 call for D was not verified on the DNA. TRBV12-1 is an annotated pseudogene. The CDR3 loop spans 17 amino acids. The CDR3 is CASSFPSSGANYNEQFF. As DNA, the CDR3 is TGTGCCAGCAGCTTTCCGTCTAGCGGGGCTAACTACAATGAGCAGTTCTTC.

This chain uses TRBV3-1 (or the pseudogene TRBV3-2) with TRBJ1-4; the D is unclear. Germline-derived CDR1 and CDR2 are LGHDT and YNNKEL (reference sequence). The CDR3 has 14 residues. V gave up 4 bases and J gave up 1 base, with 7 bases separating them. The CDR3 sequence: CASSPLQTNEKLFF. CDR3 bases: TGTGCCAGCAGCCCCTTACAAACTAATGAAAAACTGTTTTTT.

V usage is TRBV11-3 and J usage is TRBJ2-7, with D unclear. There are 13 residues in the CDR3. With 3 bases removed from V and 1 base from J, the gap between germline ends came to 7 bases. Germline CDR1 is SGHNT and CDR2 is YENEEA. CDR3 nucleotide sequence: TGTGCCAGCAGCTTGGCGCGGTCCTACGAGCAGTACTTC. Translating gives CASSLARSYEQYF.

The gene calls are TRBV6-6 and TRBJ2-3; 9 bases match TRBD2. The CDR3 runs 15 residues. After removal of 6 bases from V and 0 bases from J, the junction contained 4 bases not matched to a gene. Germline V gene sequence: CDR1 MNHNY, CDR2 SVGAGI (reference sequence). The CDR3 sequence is CASRLAGVSTDTQYF. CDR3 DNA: TGTGCCAGCAGATTAGCGGGGGTTAGCACAGATACGCAGTATTTT.

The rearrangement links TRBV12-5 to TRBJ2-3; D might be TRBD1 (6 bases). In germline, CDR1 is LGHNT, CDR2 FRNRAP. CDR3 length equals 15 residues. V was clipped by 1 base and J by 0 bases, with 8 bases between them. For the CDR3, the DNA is TGTGCTAGTGGTTTGGGGACAGATAGCACAGATACGCAGTATTTT. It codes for CASGLGTDSTDTQYF.

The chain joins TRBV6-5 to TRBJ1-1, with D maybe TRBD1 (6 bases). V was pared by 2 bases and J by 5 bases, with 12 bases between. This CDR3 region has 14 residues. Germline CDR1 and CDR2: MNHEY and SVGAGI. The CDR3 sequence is CASSYGGPSTEAFF. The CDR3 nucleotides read TGTGCCAGCAGTTACGGGGGCCCGAGTACTGAAGCTTTCTTT.

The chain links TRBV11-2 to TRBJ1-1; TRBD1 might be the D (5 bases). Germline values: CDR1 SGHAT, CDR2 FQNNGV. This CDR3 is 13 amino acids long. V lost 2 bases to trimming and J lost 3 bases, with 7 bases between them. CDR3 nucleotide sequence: TGTGCCAGCAGCTTAATCAGGGACACTGAAGCTTTCTTT. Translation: CASSLIRDTEAFF.

CDR3 amino acids: CASSEMAGNTIYF. The CDR3, as DNA: TGTGCCAGCAGCGAGATGGCCGGAAACACCATATATTTT. The chain employs TRBV9 and TRBJ1-3; D not certain. Germline V gene data show CDR1 as SGDLS and CDR2 as YYNGEE. Trimming took 3 bases from V and 4 from J, leaving 8 bases between them. The CDR3 loop spans 13 amino acids.

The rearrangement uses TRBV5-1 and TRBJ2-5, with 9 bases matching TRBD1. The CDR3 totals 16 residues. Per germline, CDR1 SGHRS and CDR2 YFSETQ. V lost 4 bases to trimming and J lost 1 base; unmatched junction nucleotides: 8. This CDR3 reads CASSPRTGATQETQYF. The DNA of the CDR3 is TGCGCCAGCAGCCCGAGGACAGGGGCCACCCAAGAGACCCAGTACTTC.